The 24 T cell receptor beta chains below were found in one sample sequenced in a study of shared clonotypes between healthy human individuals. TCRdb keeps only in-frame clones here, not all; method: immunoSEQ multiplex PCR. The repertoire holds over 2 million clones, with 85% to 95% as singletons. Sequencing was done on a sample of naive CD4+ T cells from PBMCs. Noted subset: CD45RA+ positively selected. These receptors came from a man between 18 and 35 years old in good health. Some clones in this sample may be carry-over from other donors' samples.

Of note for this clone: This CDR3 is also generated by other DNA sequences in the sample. CDR3 DNA sequence: TGTGCCAGCAGCGTAGGGACAGGGAATTATGGCTACACCTTC. It is translated as CASSVGTGNYGYTF. The chain joins TRBV9 to TRBJ1-2, with 8 bases that match TRBD1. Trimming removed 0 bases from V and 5 bases from J; junction bases left unmatched: 3. This CDR3 spans 14 amino acids. Per germline, CDR1 SGDLS and CDR2 YYNGEE.

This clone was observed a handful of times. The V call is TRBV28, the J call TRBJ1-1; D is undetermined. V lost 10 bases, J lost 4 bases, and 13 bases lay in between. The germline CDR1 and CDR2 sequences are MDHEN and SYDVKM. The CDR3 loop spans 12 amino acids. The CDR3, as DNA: TGTGCCATCCGGGAGGTCGGCACTGAAGCTTTCTTT. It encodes CAIREVGTEAFF. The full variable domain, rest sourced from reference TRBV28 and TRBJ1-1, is DVKVTQSSRYLVKRTGEKVFLECVQDMDHENMFWYRQDPGLGLRLIYFSYDVKMKEKGDIPEGYSVSREKKERFSLILESASTNQTSMYLCAIREVGTEAFFGQGTRLTVV.

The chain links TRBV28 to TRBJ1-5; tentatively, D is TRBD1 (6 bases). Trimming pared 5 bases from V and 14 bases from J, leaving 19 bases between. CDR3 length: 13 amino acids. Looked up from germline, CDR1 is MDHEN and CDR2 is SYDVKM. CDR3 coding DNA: TGTGCCAGCAGTCTTCCCACAGGGCCGAAGGAGCATTTT. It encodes CASSLPTGPKEHF. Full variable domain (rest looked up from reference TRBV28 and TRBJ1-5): DVKVTQSSRYLVKRTGEKVFLECVQDMDHENMFWYRQDPGLGLRLIYFSYDVKMKEKGDIPEGYSVSREKKERFSLILESASTNQTSMYLCASSLPTGPKEHFGDGTRLSIL.

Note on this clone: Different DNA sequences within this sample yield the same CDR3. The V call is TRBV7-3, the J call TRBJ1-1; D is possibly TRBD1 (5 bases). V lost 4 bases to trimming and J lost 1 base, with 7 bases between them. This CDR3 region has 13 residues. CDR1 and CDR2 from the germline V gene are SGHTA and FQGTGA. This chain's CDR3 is CASSSGRNTEAFF. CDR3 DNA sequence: TGTGCCAGCAGCTCAGGGAGGAACACTGAAGCTTTCTTT.

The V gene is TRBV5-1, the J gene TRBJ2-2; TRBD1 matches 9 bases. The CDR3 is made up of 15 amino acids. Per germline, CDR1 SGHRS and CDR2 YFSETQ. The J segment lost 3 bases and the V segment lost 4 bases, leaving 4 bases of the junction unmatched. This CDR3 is CASSEGQGDTGELFF. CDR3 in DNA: TGCGCCAGCAGCGAGGGACAGGGAGACACCGGGGAGCTGTTTTTT.

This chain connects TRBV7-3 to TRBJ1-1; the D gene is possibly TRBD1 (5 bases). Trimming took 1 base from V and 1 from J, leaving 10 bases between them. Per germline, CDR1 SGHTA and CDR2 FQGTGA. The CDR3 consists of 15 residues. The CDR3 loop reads CASSLMGGSNTEAFF. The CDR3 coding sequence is TGTGCCAGCAGCTTAATGGGGGGGTCGAACACTGAAGCTTTCTTT.

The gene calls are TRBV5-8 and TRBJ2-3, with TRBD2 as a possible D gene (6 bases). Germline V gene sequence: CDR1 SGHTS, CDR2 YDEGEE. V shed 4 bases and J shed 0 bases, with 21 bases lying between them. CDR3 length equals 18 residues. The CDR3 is CASSPGGRAGPSTDTQYF. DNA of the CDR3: TGTGCCAGCAGCCCCGGGGGTAGGGCGGGCCCTAGCACAGATACGCAGTATTTT.

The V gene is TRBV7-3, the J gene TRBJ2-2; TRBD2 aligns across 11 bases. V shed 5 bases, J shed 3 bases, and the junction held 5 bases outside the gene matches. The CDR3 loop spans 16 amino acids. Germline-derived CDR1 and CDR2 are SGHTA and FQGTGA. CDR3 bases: TGTGCCAGCAGCCCAGAGGGACTAGCGGACACCGGGGAGCTGTTTTTT. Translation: CASSPEGLADTGELFF.

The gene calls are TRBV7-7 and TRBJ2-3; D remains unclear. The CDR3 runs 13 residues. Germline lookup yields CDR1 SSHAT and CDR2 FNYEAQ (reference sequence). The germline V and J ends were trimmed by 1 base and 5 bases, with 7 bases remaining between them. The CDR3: CASSLELEDTQYF. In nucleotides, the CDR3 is TGTGCCAGCAGCTTAGAATTGGAAGATACGCAGTATTTT.

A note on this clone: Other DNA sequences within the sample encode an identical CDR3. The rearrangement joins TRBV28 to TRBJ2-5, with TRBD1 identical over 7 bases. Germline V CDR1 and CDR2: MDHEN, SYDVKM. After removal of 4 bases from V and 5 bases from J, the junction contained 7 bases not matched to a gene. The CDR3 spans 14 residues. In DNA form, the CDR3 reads TGTGCCAGCAGTTCAGGACAGGAGCGGGAGACCCAGTACTTC. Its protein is CASSSGQERETQYF.

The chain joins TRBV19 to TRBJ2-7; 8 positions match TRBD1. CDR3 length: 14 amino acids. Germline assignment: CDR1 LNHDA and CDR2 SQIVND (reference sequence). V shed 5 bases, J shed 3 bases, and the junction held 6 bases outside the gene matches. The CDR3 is CASSPGQAGYEQYF. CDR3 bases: TGTGCCAGTAGTCCGGGACAGGCGGGCTACGAGCAGTACTTC.

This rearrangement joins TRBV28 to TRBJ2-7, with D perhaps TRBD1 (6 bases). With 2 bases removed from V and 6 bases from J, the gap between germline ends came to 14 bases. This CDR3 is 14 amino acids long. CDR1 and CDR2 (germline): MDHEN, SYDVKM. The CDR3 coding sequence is TGTGCCAGCAGTTTAGGCAGGGGAGACGCCGAGCAGTACTTC. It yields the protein CASSLGRGDAEQYF.

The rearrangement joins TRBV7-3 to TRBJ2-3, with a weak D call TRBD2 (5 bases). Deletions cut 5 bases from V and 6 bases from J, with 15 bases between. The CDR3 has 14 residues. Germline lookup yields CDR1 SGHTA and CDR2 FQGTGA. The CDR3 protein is CASSLGLTGDTQYF. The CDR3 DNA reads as TGTGCCAGCAGCCTCGGACTGACTGGGGATACGCAGTATTTT.

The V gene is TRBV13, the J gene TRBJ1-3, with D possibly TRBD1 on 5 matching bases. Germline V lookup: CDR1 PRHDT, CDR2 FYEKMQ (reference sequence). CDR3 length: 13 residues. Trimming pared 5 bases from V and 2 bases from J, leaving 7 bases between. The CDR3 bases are TGTGCCAGCAGCCAGACAGCTGGAAACACCATATATTTT. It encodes CASSQTAGNTIYF.

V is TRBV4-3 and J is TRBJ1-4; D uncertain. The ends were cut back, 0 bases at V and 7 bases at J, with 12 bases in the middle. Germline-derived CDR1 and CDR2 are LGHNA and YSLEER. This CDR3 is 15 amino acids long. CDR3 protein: CASSQDGLGGEKLFF. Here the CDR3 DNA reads TGCGCCAGCAGCCAAGACGGTTTAGGTGGTGAAAAACTGTTTTTT.

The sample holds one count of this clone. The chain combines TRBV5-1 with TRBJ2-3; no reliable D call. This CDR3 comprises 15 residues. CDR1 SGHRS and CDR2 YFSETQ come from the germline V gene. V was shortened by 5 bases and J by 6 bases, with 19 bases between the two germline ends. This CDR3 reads CASRSTVLEVDTQYF. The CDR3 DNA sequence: TGCGCCAGCAGATCGACGGTCCTTGAAGTGGATACGCAGTATTTT.

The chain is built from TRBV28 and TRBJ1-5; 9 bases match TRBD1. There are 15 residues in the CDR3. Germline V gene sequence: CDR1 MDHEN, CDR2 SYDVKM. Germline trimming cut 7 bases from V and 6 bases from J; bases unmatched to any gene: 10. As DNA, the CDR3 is TGTGCCAGCAACTGGGAAGGACAGGGGAGTCAGCCCCAGCATTTT. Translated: CASNWEGQGSQPQHF.

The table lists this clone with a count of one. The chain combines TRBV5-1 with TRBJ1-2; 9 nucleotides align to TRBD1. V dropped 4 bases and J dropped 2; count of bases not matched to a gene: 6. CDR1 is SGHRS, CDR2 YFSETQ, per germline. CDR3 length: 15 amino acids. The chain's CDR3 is CASSPIDRGNYGYTF. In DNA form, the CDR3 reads TGCGCCAGCAGCCCAATCGACAGGGGGAACTATGGCTACACCTTC.

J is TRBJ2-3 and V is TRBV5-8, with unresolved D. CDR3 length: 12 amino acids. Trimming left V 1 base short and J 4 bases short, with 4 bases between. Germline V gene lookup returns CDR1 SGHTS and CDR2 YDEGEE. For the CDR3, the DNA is TGTGCCAGCAGCTTGTCAGCAGATACGCAGTATTTT. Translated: CASSLSADTQYF.

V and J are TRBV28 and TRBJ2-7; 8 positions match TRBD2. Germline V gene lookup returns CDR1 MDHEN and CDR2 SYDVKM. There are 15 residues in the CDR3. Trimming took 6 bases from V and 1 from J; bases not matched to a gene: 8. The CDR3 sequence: CASSHTSGLSYEQYF. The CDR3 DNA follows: TGTGCCAGCAGCCACACTAGCGGCCTATCCTACGAGCAGTACTTC. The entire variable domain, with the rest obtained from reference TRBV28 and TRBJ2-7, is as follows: DVKVTQSSRYLVKRTGEKVFLECVQDMDHENMFWYRQDPGLGLRLIYFSYDVKMKEKGDIPEGYSVSREKKERFSLILESASTNQTSMYLCASSHTSGLSYEQYFGPGTRLTVT.

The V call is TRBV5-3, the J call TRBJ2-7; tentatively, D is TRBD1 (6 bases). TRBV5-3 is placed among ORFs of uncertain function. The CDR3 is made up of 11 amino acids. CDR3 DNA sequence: TGTGCCAGAAGCCACCGAGGGGGAGCGGTCGTC. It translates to CARSHRGGAVV.

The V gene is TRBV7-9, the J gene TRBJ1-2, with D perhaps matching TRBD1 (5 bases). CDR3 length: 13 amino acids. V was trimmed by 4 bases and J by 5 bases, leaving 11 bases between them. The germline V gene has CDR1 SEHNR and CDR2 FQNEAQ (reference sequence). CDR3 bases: TGTGCCAGCAGCTCGGGACCAGGATATGGCTACACCTTC. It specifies CASSSGPGYGYTF.

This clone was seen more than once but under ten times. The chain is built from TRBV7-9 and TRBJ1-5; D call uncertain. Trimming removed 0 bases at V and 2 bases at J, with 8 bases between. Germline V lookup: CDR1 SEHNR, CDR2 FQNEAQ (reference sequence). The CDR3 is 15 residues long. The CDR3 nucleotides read TGTGCCAGCAGCTTAGCGGAGGCTGGCAATCAGCCCCAGCATTTT. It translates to CASSLAEAGNQPQHF.

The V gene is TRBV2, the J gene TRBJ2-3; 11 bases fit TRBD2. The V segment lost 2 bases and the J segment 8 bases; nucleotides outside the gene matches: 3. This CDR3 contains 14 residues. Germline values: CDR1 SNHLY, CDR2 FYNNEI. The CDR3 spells CASSELAGGATQYF. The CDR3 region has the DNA TGTGCCAGCAGTGAACTAGCGGGAGGAGCTACGCAGTATTTT.